The 8 T cell receptor beta chains reported below all come from one sample, sequenced in a study of regulatory T cells in long-lasting Graves disease. Investigators prepared the TCR beta libraries by applying iRepertoire HTBI primers and Arm-PCR of CDR3 regions. TCRdb reprocessed the multiplex PCR reads with MiXCR, giving one entry per CDR3 protein. The sample carries approximately 400,000 distinct CDR3 sequences, approximately 15% recorded once. Time point: newly diagnosed GD, antithyroid drugs for less than 3 months. RNA from PBMCs was the source of the TCR library. In addition, the sample was reused for a study of T cells in Graves' hyperthyroidism and ophthalmopathy.

The specimen was peripheral blood mononuclear cells (PBMCs), collected at new diagnosis, from a patient treated with antithyroid drugs. These receptors came from a woman in her thirties with Graves disease.

This chain uses TRBV9 with TRBJ2-7; no clear D gene. In germline, CDR1 is SGDLS, CDR2 YYNGEE. The CDR3 covers 15 residues. Deletions cut 5 bases from V and 3 bases from J, with 18 bases between. CDR3 DNA: TGTGCCAGCAGTCCCACAACCATCGACCGCTACGAGCAGTACTTC. Translating gives CASSPTTIDRYEQYF.

Ten or more counts support this clonotype. The chain combines TRBV12-3 or TRBV12-4 with TRBJ2-6, with 9 nucleotides matching TRBD1. V shed 2 bases, J shed 2 bases, and the junction held 7 bases outside the gene matches. This CDR3 spans 18 amino acids. This CDR3 is CASSLPGDRVPGANVLTF. CDR3 in DNA: TGTGCCAGCAGTTTACCCGGGGACAGGGTACCTGGGGCCAACGTCCTGACTTTC.

The genes are TRBV3-1 and TRBJ2-1; 13 nucleotides align to TRBD2. The V gene's germline CDR1 is LGHDT and CDR2 YNNKEL (reference sequence). CDR3 length: 15 residues. Germline trimming cut 8 bases from V and 6 bases from J; bases unmatched to any gene: 7. CDR3 sequence (DNA): TGTGCCAGCCTTAGGACTAGCGGGAGCGGCAATGAGCAGTTCTTC. Its protein product is CASLRTSGSGNEQFF.

The genes are TRBV29-1 and TRBJ2-7, with TRBD1 matching 10 bases. Germline V gene lookup returns CDR1 SQVTM and CDR2 ANQGSEA. V lost 5 bases to trimming and J lost 3 bases; unmatched junction nucleotides: 10. The CDR3 covers 15 residues. The CDR3 is CSVHRPGTGDYEQYF. For the CDR3, the DNA is TGCAGCGTTCACCGCCCCGGGACAGGGGACTACGAGCAGTACTTC.

The chain employs TRBV20-1 and TRBJ2-3; 12 nucleotides line up with TRBD2. The CDR3 length is 19 residues. Germline CDR1 and CDR2: DFQATT and SNEGSKA (reference sequence). J was trimmed by 6 bases and V by 0 bases; bases with no gene match: 16. For the CDR3, the DNA is TGCAGTGCTAGAGATATGCCTAGCGGGAGGGCCTGGGGGGGGGATACGCAGTATTTT. The encoded protein is CSARDMPSGRAWGGDTQYF.

The chain combines TRBV7-7 with TRBJ2-1, with 10 bases that match TRBD2. V lost 1 base and J lost 4; bases outside the gene matches: 4. Germline values: CDR1 SSHAT, CDR2 FNYEAQ (reference sequence). The CDR3 contains 16 residues. The DNA for the CDR3 is TGTGCCAGCAGCTTAGTGAGCGGGAGGGGATACAATGAGCAGTTCTTC. Translating it yields CASSLVSGRGYNEQFF.

This chain links TRBV20-1 with TRBJ1-2; the D gene is possibly TRBD1 (5 bases). From germline, CDR1 is DFQATT and CDR2 SNEGSKA (reference sequence). This CDR3 has 13 amino acids. V lost 0 bases and J lost 5, with 10 bases in between. CDR3 nucleotide sequence: TGCAGTGCTAGAGATCTGGGGCTTTATGGCTACACCTTC. It encodes CSARDLGLYGYTF.

This clonotype was recorded a few times. V usage is TRBV7-9 and J usage is TRBJ2-2; no clear D. Germline-derived CDR1 and CDR2 are SEHNR and FQNEAQ (reference sequence). The ends were cut back, 5 bases at V and 4 bases at J, with 11 bases in the middle. The CDR3 extends over 14 amino acids. As DNA, the CDR3 is TGTGCCAGCAGCCCAGAGGTGGGCACCGGGGAGCTGTTTTTT. Protein sequence: CASSPEVGTGELFF.